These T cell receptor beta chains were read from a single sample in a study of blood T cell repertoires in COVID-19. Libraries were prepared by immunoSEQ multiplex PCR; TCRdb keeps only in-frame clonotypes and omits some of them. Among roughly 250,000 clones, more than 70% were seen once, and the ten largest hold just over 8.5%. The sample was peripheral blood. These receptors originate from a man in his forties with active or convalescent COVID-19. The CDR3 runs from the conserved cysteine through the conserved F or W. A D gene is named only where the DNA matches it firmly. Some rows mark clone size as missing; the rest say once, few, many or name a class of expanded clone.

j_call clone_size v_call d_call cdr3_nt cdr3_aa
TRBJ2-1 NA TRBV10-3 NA TGTGCCATCACAGGGGGGCGTGAGCAGTTCTTC CAITGGREQFF
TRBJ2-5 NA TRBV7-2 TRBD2 TGTGCCAGCAGCCTTGTTGGGACTAGCTCGGGGGAGACCCAGTACTTC CASSLVGTSSGETQYF
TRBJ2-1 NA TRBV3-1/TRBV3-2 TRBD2 TGTGCCAGCAGCCTCCGGGGTAGCGGGAGGGCCAATGAGCAGTTCTTC CASSLRGSGRANEQFF
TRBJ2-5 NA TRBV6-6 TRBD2 TGTGCCAGCCATCCTGGGACTAGCAATCAAGAGACCCAGTACTTC CASHPGTSNQETQYF
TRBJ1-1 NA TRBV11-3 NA TGTGCCAGCAGCTTAGTAGTAGGGGCGCCGAACACTGAAGCTTTCTTT CASSLVVGAPNTEAFF
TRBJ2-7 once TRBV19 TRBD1 TGTGCCAGTAGTATAGAGGACAGGGGGCGCAGGCCGGAACACGAGCAGTACTTC CASSIEDRGRRPEHEQYF
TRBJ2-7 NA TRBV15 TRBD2 TGTGCCACCAGTCGGGTGGGGGGGGGCTACGAGCAGTACTTC CATSRVGGGYEQYF
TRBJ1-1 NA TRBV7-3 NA TGTGCCAGCAGCTTAGGGGGGGCGAACGATGAAGCTTTCTTT CASSLGGANDEAFF
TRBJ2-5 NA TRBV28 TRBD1 TGTGCCAGCAGTTTAGGACAGGGGAGTGGCGAGACCCAGTACTTC CASSLGQGSGETQYF
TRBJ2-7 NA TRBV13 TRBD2 TGTGCCAGCAGCTCGGGACTAGCGGGAGGGCCGAGGGAGCAGTACTTC CASSSGLAGGPREQYF
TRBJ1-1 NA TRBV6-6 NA TGTGCCAGCAGTTACTCGTCTACGAACACTGAAGCTTTCTTT CASSYSSTNTEAFF
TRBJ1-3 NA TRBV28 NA TGTGCCAGCAGCCACGGACAGTTAAATCGAAACACCATATATTTT CASSHGQLNRNTIYF
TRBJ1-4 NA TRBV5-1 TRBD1 TGCGCCAGCAGCGACAGGGAATCCAATGAAAAACTGTTTTTT CASSDRESNEKLFF
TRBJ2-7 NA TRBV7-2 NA TGTGCCAGCAGCTTAATCAGGGGGGACTACGAGCAGTACTTC CASSLIRGDYEQYF
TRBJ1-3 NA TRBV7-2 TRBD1 TGTGCCAGCAGCTTAGAGACAGGGGCTGGAAACACCATATATTTT CASSLETGAGNTIYF
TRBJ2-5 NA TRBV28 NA TGTGCCAGCAGTCGGTACCAAGAGACCCAGTACTTC CASSRYQETQYF
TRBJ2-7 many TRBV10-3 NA TGTGCCATCAGTGAGGAGGGTCCCTCCTACGAGCAGTACTTC CAISEEGPSYEQYF
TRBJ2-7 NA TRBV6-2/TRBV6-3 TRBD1 TGTGCCAGCAGTCCCCCCGGGACAGTCTCCTACGAGCAGTACTTC CASSPPGTVSYEQYF
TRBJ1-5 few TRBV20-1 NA TGCAGTGCTAATGAACAGGGTTATGGGGGTCAGCCCCAGCATTTT CSANEQGYGGQPQHF
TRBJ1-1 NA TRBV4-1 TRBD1 TGCGCCAGCAGCCAGGACAGGGATACTGAAGCTTTCTTT CASSQDRDTEAFF
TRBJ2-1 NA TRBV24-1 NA TGTGCCACCAGTGATACCCTCGGCGGGACGGGATACAATGAGCAGTTCTTC CATSDTLGGTGYNEQFF
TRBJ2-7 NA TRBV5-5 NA TGTGCCAGCAGCTTGGTGGGTCAGGGTATGGAGTACTTC CASSLVGQGMEYF
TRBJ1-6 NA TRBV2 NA TGTGCCAGCAAAGTTGGGGGCTATCCTTATAATTCACCCCTCCACTTT CASKVGGYPYNSPLHF
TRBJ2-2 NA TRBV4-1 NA TGCGCCAGCAGCCAAGTTGTTGGGCGGAACACCGGGGAGCTGTTTTTT CASSQVVGRNTGELFF
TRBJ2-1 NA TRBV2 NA TGTGCCTCCCAAGAGCAAGAGCAGTTCTTC CASQEQEQFF
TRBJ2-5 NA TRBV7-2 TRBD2 TGTGCCAGCAGCCCCCAAGCACTAGCGGAAGAGACCCAGTACTTC CASSPQALAEETQYF
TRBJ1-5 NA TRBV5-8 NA TGTGCCAGCAGCTTGGACAGCCTTAATCAGCCCCAGCATTTT CASSLDSLNQPQHF
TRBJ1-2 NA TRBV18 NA TGTGCCAGCTCAGGACAGCTCAATAACTATGGCTACACCTTC CASSGQLNNYGYTF
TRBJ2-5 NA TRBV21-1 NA TGTGCCAGCAGCGGACAGTTTCAAGAGACCCAGTACTTC CASSGQFQETQYF
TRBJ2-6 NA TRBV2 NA TGTGCCAGCAGTTACTGGTCTGGGGCCAACGTCCTGACTTTC CASSYWSGANVLTF
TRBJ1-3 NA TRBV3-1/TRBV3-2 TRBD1 TGTGCCAGCAGCCAAGGACAGGGCGCTGGAAACACCATATATTTT CASSQGQGAGNTIYF
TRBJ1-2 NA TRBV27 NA TGTGCCAGCAGTCCTGCGGGGGTGGACAGAAACTATGGCTACACCTTC CASSPAGVDRNYGYTF
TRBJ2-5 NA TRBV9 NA TGTGCCAGCAGCGTAGAGAGTCGCGGGATCCAGTACTTC CASSVESRGIQYF
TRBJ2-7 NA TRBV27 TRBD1 TGTGCCAGCAGTAGAGGACAGGGGATCGACGAGCAGTACTTC CASSRGQGIDEQYF
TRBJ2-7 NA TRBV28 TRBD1 TGTGCCAGCTCCGAAACCGGGACAGGGGAAGAGCAGTACTTC CASSETGTGEEQYF
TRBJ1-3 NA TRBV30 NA TGTGCCTGGAGCGGGGTCTCTGGAAACACCATATATTTT CAWSGVSGNTIYF
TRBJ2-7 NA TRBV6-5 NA TGTGCCGCAAGATCGCAGGACTACGAGCAGTACTTC CAARSQDYEQYF
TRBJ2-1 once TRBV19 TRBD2 TGTGCCAGTAGTATTTCCGTGCCCCCCAGCGGGGGCCCTTTCTTC CASSISVPPSGGPFF
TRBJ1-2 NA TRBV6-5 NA TGTGCCAGCAGTTTCGCACTACGCGGGCATGGCTACACCTTC CASSFALRGHGYTF
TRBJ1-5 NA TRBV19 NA TGTGCCAGTAGTATAGGAGGGGGTTATAGCAATCAGCCCCAGCATTTT CASSIGGGYSNQPQHF
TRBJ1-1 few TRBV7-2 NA TGTGCCAGCAGCCGCGGACGGGGGGGGACTGAAGCTTTCTTT CASSRGRGGTEAFF
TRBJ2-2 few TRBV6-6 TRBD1 TGTGCCAGCAGTCCCGGGACAGGACGATACACCGGGGAGCTGTTTTTT CASSPGTGRYTGELFF
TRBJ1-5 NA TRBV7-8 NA TGTGCCAGCAGCCCCCGCGCGTCTCAGCCCCAGCATTTT CASSPRASQPQHF
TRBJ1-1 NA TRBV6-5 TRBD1 TGTGCCAGCACCCGTACTACAGGGGGACAAGCTTTCTTT CASTRTTGGQAFF
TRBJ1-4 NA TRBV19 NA TGTGCCAGTAGTATTTGGCCTGAAAAACTGTTTTTT CASSIWPEKLFF
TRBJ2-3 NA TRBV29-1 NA TGCAGCGTTGACGAGACAGTCACAGATACGCAGTATTTT CSVDETVTDTQYF
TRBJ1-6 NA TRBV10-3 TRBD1 TGTGCCATCAGCTGGACAGGGGCGGATAATTCACCCCTCCACTTT CAISWTGADNSPLHF
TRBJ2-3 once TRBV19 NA TGTGCCAGTAGTATCGTAGCGACCCATGCCGATACGCAGTATTTT CASSIVATHADTQYF
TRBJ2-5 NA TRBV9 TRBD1 TGTGCCAGCATGCCGGGACAGGGTCCAGAGACCCAGTACTTC CASMPGQGPETQYF
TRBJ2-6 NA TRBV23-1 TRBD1 TGCGCCAGCAGTCACTTGGACAGGTACAACTCTGGGGCCAACGTCCTGACTTTC CASSHLDRYNSGANVLTF